This TCR beta chain was retrieved from a study of blood T cell repertoires in COVID-19 (dated by TCRdb to about 2020). Background for the entire study: The collaborator samples originated in the United States, Italy and Spain and spanned the acute and convalescent phases of COVID-19. The prospective study material was composed of cDNA or gDNA derived from T cells, B-cell-depleted T cells, or PBMCs. Subjects who had been exposed to COVID-19, were actively infected with it, or had recovered from it provided the deeply sampled blood TCRbeta repertoires that made up the dataset. The repertoires were made available in a free public database intended to serve as a resource for research on the immune response to SARS-CoV-2. The samples were drawn from the first 160 participants of the ongoing ImmuneRACE study and from 950 to 1,500 subjects provided by 6 global collaborators. The sample metadata nearly always contained a de-identified subject ID, COVID-19 status, age in years and sex. Where available, HLA class I and class II types were obtained from metadata supplied by the sample provider rather than from assay-based typing. The full study reports these points: The amount of clinical and demographic metadata varied by source and participant and was provided uncurated.

Each collaborating institution followed its own protocols to collect whole blood in K2EDTA tubes. Collaborator samples were shipped for TCRbeta analysis as frozen whole blood, isolated PBMCs, or DNA extracted from either sample type. The immunoSEQ Assay, a bias-controlled multiplex PCR, was used to amplify TCRbeta CDR3 regions from genomic DNA. From the authors' description of their analysis: Within the assay, amplification of reference gene primers was used to estimate how many nucleated cells each sample contained. To quantify the absolute abundance of each unique TCRbeta CDR3 rearrangement, sequence reads were collapsed and filtered. For each sample, productive Simpson clonality was calculated as the square root of Simpson's diversity index across productive rearrangements. What TCRdb holds here is the immuneACCESS table cut down to in-frame rearrangements. Part of the clones is not present; checked against another copy, under half of the missing clones reflect an unresolved V gene, and the others are unexplained. The DNA was the basis for D and trimming; V, J and clone size are from that table. The sample yields about 58,000 clones; about four fifths were counted once. The ten largest account for around 5.1% of the sample.

The CDR3, cysteine through phenylalanine, is 14 amino acids long. The read is trimmed to its CDR3 DNA, 42 bases read in frame from base 1. The germline V gene (reference sequence) specifies SEHNR as CDR1 and FQNEAQ as CDR2. The V end gives up 1 base and the J end 5 bases, leaving 3 bases in the junction not matched to a gene. Remarks on this clone: Its specific antigen is unknown. No qualities accompany the bases; no much larger clone lies one base away.

The sequenced sample was peripheral blood. Recombination joined TRBV7-9 with TRBJ1-1, with 8 middle bases fitting TRBD1. The receptor comes from a human donor in a cohort sampled during active COVID-19. The CDR3 reads as follows: CASSLVQGETEAFF. The DNA reads as follows: TGTGCCAGCAGCTTAGTACAGGGGGAAACTGAAGCTTTCTTT.